This is a list of T cell receptor beta chains from one sample in a study of blood T cell repertoires in COVID-19. Generated by immunoSEQ multiplex PCR, the TCRdb table keeps only in-frame clones and is missing some. The sample has approximately 79,000 clones, 85% to 90% seen once. The sample taken for sequencing was peripheral blood. The receptor set was obtained from a man between 60 and 75 years old with acute or convalescent COVID-19. CDR3s include the opening cysteine and the closing phenylalanine or tryptophan. A D gene is named only where the DNA matches it firmly. Clone sizes are given selectively: once, few, many, or a class where the clone is expanded.

V gene: TRBV23-1; J gene: TRBJ2-7; D gene: -; clone size: once; CDR3 DNA: TGCGCCAGCAGTCTCCCGAGGCGGGGTCGATGGAGTCCCGAGCAGTACTTC; CDR3 protein: CASSLPRRGRWSPEQYF
V gene: TRBV7-8; J gene: TRBJ1-1; D gene: TRBD1; clone size: -; CDR3 DNA: TGTGCCAGCAGCCCCCTCAGGGGGTCCACTGAAGCTTTCTTT; CDR3 protein: CASSPLRGSTEAFF
V gene: TRBV7-7; J gene: TRBJ2-2; D gene: TRBD2; clone size: -; CDR3 DNA: TGTGCCAGCAGCCCGCGGACTAGCGGGAGTACCGGGGAGCTGTTTTTT; CDR3 protein: CASSPRTSGSTGELFF
V gene: TRBV9; J gene: TRBJ2-2; D gene: -; clone size: -; CDR3 DNA: TGTGCCAGCAGCGCCTTGGGGGCGAGAACCGGGGAGCTGTTTTTT; CDR3 protein: CASSALGARTGELFF
V gene: TRBV19; J gene: TRBJ1-1; D gene: TRBD1; clone size: once; CDR3 DNA: TGTGCCAGGGCGACAGGGGGCAACGCTGAAGCTTTCTTT; CDR3 protein: CARATGGNAEAFF
V gene: TRBV19; J gene: TRBJ1-2; D gene: -; clone size: once; CDR3 DNA: TGTGCCAGTAGTATATTAAGGGTAGTGGAGGGGAATGGCTACACCTTC; CDR3 protein: CASSILRVVEGNGYTF
V gene: TRBV9; J gene: TRBJ2-1; D gene: -; clone size: -; CDR3 DNA: TGTGCCAGCAGCGAAAGCGATGAGCAGTTCTTC; CDR3 protein: CASSESDEQFF
V gene: TRBV18; J gene: TRBJ1-1; D gene: TRBD1; clone size: -; CDR3 DNA: TGTGCCAGCTCCCTAGCCCAGGGGGCGAACACTGAAGCTTTCTTT; CDR3 protein: CASSLAQGANTEAFF
V gene: TRBV19; J gene: TRBJ1-4; D gene: -; clone size: -; CDR3 DNA: TGTGCCAGTAGTATTAACACAGGGAATACTAATGAAAAACTGTTTTTT; CDR3 protein: CASSINTGNTNEKLFF
V gene: TRBV24-1; J gene: TRBJ2-6; D gene: -; clone size: -; CDR3 DNA: TGTGCCACCAGTGGCGGACAGTTGTACTCTGGGGCCAACGTCCTGACTTTC; CDR3 protein: CATSGGQLYSGANVLTF
V gene: TRBV5-1; J gene: TRBJ2-2; D gene: -; clone size: once; CDR3 DNA: TGCGCCAGCAGGAGAACCGGACAGACCAACACTGGGGAGCTGTTTTTT; CDR3 protein: CASRRTGQTNTGELFF
V gene: TRBV3-1/TRBV3-2; J gene: TRBJ2-2; D gene: TRBD2; clone size: -; CDR3 DNA: TGTGCCAGCAGCCGGGTTTTTGCGGGAGCCACCGGGGAGCTGTTTTTT; CDR3 protein: CASSRVFAGATGELFF
V gene: TRBV28; J gene: TRBJ2-5; D gene: -; clone size: -; CDR3 DNA: TGTGCCAGCAGTTTTACAGGGCTTCTCCAAGAGACCCAGTACTTC; CDR3 protein: CASSFTGLLQETQYF
V gene: TRBV30; J gene: TRBJ1-2; D gene: -; clone size: once; CDR3 DNA: TGTGCCTGGTCGGGTTACAGACAGGACTATGGCTACACCTTC; CDR3 protein: CAWSGYRQDYGYTF
V gene: TRBV19; J gene: TRBJ2-7; D gene: TRBD1; clone size: -; CDR3 DNA: TGTGCCAGTAGTGCCCTGGGACAGCAAACCGAGCAGTACTTC; CDR3 protein: CASSALGQQTEQYF
V gene: TRBV25-1; J gene: TRBJ1-6; D gene: -; clone size: -; CDR3 DNA: TGTGCCAGCAGTGAACGGGGGACGGGAGATAATTCACCCCTCCACTTT; CDR3 protein: CASSERGTGDNSPLHF
V gene: TRBV6-6; J gene: TRBJ1-5; D gene: TRBD1; clone size: -; CDR3 DNA: TGTGCCAGCAGTCTAGTGGACAGGGGTGGAGGCAATCAGCCCCAGCATTTT; CDR3 protein: CASSLVDRGGGNQPQHF
V gene: TRBV24-1; J gene: TRBJ1-2; D gene: -; clone size: -; CDR3 DNA: TGTGCCACCAGTGGGGGGGGTGCCTATGGCTACACCTTC; CDR3 protein: CATSGGGAYGYTF
V gene: TRBV18; J gene: TRBJ1-3; D gene: -; clone size: -; CDR3 DNA: TGTGCCAGCTCATCCGGACTCTTCCCGGCTGGAAACACCATATATTTT; CDR3 protein: CASSSGLFPAGNTIYF
V gene: TRBV6-5; J gene: TRBJ2-2; D gene: -; clone size: -; CDR3 DNA: TGTGCCAGCAGTCACAGGGATACCGGGGAGCTGTTTTTT; CDR3 protein: CASSHRDTGELFF
V gene: TRBV4-1; J gene: TRBJ1-2; D gene: TRBD1; clone size: -; CDR3 DNA: TGCGCCAGCAGCCAAGAGTGGGGGGCTGGAGGGGGCATTTATGGCTACACCTTC; CDR3 protein: CASSQEWGAGGGIYGYTF
V gene: TRBV3-1/TRBV3-2; J gene: TRBJ1-4; D gene: -; clone size: -; CDR3 DNA: TGTGCCAGCGGACAAAACCCAGGGTCTTGGGAAAAACTGTTTTTT; CDR3 protein: CASGQNPGSWEKLFF
V gene: TRBV4-2; J gene: TRBJ2-3; D gene: -; clone size: -; CDR3 DNA: TGTGCCAGCAGCCAAGATGTTGGGGGGGCAGTCACAGATACGCAGTATTTT; CDR3 protein: CASSQDVGGAVTDTQYF
V gene: TRBV5-5; J gene: TRBJ2-7; D gene: TRBD1; clone size: -; CDR3 DNA: TGTGCCAGCAGCTCACGTCCAGGGGGCGCGGACCGCGAGCAGTACTTC; CDR3 protein: CASSSRPGGADREQYF
V gene: TRBV5-4; J gene: TRBJ1-2; D gene: -; clone size: -; CDR3 DNA: TGTGCCAGCAGCCCGGGTATAGACACAGGACCATATGGCTACACCTTC; CDR3 protein: CASSPGIDTGPYGYTF
V gene: TRBV28; J gene: TRBJ2-3; D gene: -; clone size: -; CDR3 DNA: TGTGCCAGCAGTACCCAGCGGGCCAGCACAGATACGCAGTATTTT; CDR3 protein: CASSTQRASTDTQYF
V gene: TRBV7-2; J gene: TRBJ2-5; D gene: TRBD2; clone size: -; CDR3 DNA: TGTGCCAGCAGCGTAAGACTAGCGGGGCACCAAGAGACCCAGTACTTC; CDR3 protein: CASSVRLAGHQETQYF
V gene: TRBV7-9; J gene: TRBJ2-7; D gene: -; clone size: -; CDR3 DNA: TGTGCCAGCAGCCCAAGGACAGCTTCCTACGAGCAGTACTTC; CDR3 protein: CASSPRTASYEQYF
V gene: TRBV11-1; J gene: TRBJ1-6; D gene: -; clone size: -; CDR3 DNA: TGTGCCAGCAGCTTAAGCAGGGGTGGTTCACCCCTCCACTTT; CDR3 protein: CASSLSRGGSPLHF
V gene: TRBV7-2; J gene: TRBJ2-2; D gene: -; clone size: -; CDR3 DNA: TGTGCCACCCCGCGGCACAGGGTGTGGACCGGGGAGCTGTTTTTT; CDR3 protein: CATPRHRVWTGELFF
V gene: TRBV6-5; J gene: TRBJ1-4; D gene: -; clone size: once; CDR3 DNA: TGTGCCAGCACGCCGAGGAGGGGTCCGAATGAAAAACTGTTTTTT; CDR3 protein: CASTPRRGPNEKLFF
V gene: TRBV6-6; J gene: TRBJ2-2; D gene: -; clone size: -; CDR3 DNA: TGTGCCAGCAGCCCTGGACAGTCCGGGGAGCTGTTTTTT; CDR3 protein: CASSPGQSGELFF
V gene: TRBV19; J gene: TRBJ1-3; D gene: -; clone size: -; CDR3 DNA: TGTGCCAGTAGTTCGCACAGTGCCTCTGGAAACACCATATATTTT; CDR3 protein: CASSSHSASGNTIYF
V gene: TRBV12-5; J gene: TRBJ1-3; D gene: -; clone size: -; CDR3 DNA: TGTGCTAGTGGTTTTTCGGGTCCTGGAAACACCATATATTTT; CDR3 protein: CASGFSGPGNTIYF
V gene: TRBV5-4; J gene: TRBJ2-1; D gene: TRBD2; clone size: -; CDR3 DNA: TGTGCCAGCAGCTTGGACCTACTAGCGGGAGGTAGGCAGTTCTTC; CDR3 protein: CASSLDLLAGGRQFF
V gene: TRBV6-5; J gene: TRBJ2-7; D gene: -; clone size: -; CDR3 DNA: TGTGCCAGCACCCAGATCAGGGCCTACGAGCAGTACTTC; CDR3 protein: CASTQIRAYEQYF
V gene: TRBV2; J gene: TRBJ2-1; D gene: TRBD1; clone size: -; CDR3 DNA: TGTGCCAGCCAGGGACAGGGGGAATCGAATGAGCAGTTCTTC; CDR3 protein: CASQGQGESNEQFF
V gene: TRBV3-1/TRBV3-2; J gene: TRBJ2-3; D gene: -; clone size: -; CDR3 DNA: TGTGCCAGCAGCCAATCCGTTCTAATGGCAGATACGCAGTATTTT; CDR3 protein: CASSQSVLMADTQYF
V gene: TRBV19; J gene: TRBJ1-5; D gene: -; clone size: -; CDR3 DNA: TGTGCCAGTAGGGCATCGGGGGGCCATCAGCCCCAGCATTTT; CDR3 protein: CASRASGGHQPQHF
V gene: TRBV20-1; J gene: TRBJ1-2; D gene: -; clone size: -; CDR3 DNA: TGCAGTGCTAGTCGGTCCGACTATGGCTACACCTTC; CDR3 protein: CSASRSDYGYTF
V gene: TRBV6-4; J gene: TRBJ1-1; D gene: TRBD1; clone size: -; CDR3 DNA: TGTGCCAGCAGTCCCGGACAGGGGTACACTGAAGCTTTCTTT; CDR3 protein: CASSPGQGYTEAFF
V gene: TRBV6-5; J gene: TRBJ1-6; D gene: -; clone size: -; CDR3 DNA: TGTGCCAGCAGTTACGAGGGTTTTGGATCACCCCTCCACTTT; CDR3 protein: CASSYEGFGSPLHF
V gene: TRBV3-1/TRBV3-2; J gene: TRBJ2-1; D gene: -; clone size: once; CDR3 DNA: TGTGCCAGCAGCCAAGGTACTAGCAGCCACAATGAGCAGTTCTTC; CDR3 protein: CASSQGTSSHNEQFF
V gene: TRBV5-1; J gene: TRBJ1-3; D gene: -; clone size: -; CDR3 DNA: TGCGCCAGCAGCTTGGGATCGGGAGGAGGAAACACCATATATTTT; CDR3 protein: CASSLGSGGGNTIYF
V gene: TRBV10-3; J gene: TRBJ1-1; D gene: -; clone size: -; CDR3 DNA: TGTGCCATCCTACAGGGCACTGAAGCTTTCTTT; CDR3 protein: CAILQGTEAFF